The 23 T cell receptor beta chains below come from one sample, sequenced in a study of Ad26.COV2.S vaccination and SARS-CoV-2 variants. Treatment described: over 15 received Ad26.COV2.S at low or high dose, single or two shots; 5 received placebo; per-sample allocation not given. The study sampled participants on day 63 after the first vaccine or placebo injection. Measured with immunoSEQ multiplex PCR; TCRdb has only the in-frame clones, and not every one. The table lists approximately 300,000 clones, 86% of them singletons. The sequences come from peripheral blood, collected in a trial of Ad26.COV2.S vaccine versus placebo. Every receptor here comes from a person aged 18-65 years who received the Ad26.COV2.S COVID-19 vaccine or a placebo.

The chain's CDR3 is CASSRGGGTEAFF. The CDR3 nucleotides are TGTGCCAGCAGTCGCGGGGGTGGCACTGAAGCTTTCTTT. The chain carries TRBV6-5 and TRBJ1-1, with a tentative D call TRBD1 (5 bases). The CDR3 consists of 13 residues. Trimming shortened V by 5 bases and J by 4 bases, and 11 bases separated the two germline ends. Per germline, CDR1 MNHEY and CDR2 SVGAGI.

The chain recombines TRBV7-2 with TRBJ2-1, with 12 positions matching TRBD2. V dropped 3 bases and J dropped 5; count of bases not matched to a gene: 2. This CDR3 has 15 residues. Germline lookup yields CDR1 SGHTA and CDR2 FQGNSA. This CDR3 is CASSLTSGGHNEQFF. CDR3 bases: TGTGCCAGCAGCTTGACTAGCGGGGGCCACAATGAGCAGTTCTTC.

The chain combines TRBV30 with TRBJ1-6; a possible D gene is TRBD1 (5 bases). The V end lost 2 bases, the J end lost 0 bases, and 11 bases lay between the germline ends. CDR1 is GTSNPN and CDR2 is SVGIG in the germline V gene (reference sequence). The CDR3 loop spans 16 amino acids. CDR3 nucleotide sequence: TGTGCCTGGAGTCGAGGGGCCAGCTCCTATAATTCACCCCTCCACTTT. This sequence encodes CAWSRGASSYNSPLHF.

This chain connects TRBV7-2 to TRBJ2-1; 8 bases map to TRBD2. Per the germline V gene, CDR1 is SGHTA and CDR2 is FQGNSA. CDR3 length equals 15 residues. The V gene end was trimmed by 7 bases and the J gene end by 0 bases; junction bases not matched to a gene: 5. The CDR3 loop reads CASMPRGGSYNEQFF. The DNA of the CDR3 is TGTGCCAGCATGCCTCGGGGGGGCTCCTACAATGAGCAGTTCTTC.

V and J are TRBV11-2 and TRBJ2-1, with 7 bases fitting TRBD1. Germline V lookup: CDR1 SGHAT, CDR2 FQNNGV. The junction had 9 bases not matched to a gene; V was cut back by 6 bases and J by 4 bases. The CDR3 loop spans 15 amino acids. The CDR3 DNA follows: TGTGCCAGCAGTAAAAGGACAGGAGATTACAATGAGCAGTTCTTC. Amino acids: CASSKRTGDYNEQFF.

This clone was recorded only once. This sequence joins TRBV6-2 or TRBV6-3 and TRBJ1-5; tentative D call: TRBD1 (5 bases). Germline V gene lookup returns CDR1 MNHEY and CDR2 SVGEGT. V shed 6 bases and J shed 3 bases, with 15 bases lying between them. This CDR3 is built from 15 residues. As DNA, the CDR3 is TGTGCCAGCAGCTCGGACAATCTCCTCAATCAGCCCCAGCATTTT. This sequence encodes CASSSDNLLNQPQHF.

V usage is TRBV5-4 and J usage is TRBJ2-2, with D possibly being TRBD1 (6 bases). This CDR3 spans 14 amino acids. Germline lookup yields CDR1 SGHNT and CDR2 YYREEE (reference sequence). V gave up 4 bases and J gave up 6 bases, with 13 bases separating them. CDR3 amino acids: CASSTGTRPGELFF. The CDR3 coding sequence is TGTGCCAGCAGCACCGGGACACGACCCGGGGAGCTGTTTTTT.

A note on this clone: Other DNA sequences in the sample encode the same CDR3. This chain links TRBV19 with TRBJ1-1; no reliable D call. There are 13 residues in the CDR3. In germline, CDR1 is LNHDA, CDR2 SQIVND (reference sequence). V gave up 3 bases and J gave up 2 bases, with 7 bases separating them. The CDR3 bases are TGTGCCAGTAGTATTGGACGCAACACTGAAGCTTTCTTT. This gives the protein CASSIGRNTEAFF.

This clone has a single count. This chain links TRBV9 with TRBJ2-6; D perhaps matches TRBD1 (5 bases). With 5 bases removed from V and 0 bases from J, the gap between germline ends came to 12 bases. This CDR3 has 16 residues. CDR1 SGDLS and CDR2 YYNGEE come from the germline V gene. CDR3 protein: CASRGPYSSGANVLTF. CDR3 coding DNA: TGTGCCAGCAGGGGGCCGTATTCCTCTGGGGCCAACGTCCTGACTTTC. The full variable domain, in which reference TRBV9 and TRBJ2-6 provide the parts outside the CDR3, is DSGVTQTPKHLITATGQRVTLRCSPRSGDLSVYWYQQSLDQGLQFLIQYYNGEERAKGNILERFSAQQFPDLHSELNLSSLELGDSALYFCASRGPYSSGANVLTFGAGSRLTVL.

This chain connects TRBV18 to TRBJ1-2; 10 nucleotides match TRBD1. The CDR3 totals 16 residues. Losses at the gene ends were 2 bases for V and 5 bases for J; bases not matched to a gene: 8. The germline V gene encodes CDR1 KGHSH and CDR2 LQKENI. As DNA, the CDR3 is TGTGCCAGCTCACCAAGCTGGGACAGGGGTTCTTATGGCTACACCTTC. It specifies CASSPSWDRGSYGYTF.

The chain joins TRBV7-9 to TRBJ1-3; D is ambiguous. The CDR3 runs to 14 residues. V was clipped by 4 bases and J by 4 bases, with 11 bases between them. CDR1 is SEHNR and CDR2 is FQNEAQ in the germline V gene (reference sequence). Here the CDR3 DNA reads TGTGCCAGCAGCTCCAGCCAGGCAGGAAACACCATATATTTT. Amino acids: CASSSSQAGNTIYF.

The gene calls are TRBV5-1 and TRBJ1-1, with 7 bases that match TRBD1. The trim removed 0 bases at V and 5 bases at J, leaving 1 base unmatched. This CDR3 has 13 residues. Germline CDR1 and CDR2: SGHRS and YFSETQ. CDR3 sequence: CASSLATGTEAFF. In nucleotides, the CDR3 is TGCGCCAGCAGCTTGGCGACAGGGACTGAAGCTTTCTTT. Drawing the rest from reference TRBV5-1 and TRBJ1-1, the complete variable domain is KAGVTQTPRYLIKTRGQQVTLSCSPISGHRSVSWYQQTPGQGLQFLFEYFSETQRNKGNFPGRFSGRQFSNSRSEMNVSTLELGDSALYLCASSLATGTEAFFGQGTRLTVV.

The CDR3 spells CASSYSLEDGGYTF. DNA for the CDR3: TGTGCCAGCAGTTACTCGTTGGAGGATGGTGGCTACACCTTC. The J gene is TRBJ1-2, the V gene TRBV6-6; unclear D gene. CDR3 length equals 14 residues. Trimming removed 0 bases at V and 7 bases at J, with 12 bases between. Germline V gene data show CDR1 as MNHNY and CDR2 as SVGAGI (reference sequence).

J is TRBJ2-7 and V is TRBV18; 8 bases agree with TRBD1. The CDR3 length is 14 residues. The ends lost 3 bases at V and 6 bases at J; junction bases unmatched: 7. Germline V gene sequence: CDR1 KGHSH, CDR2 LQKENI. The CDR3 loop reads CASSPGTGLGEQYF. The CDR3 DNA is TGTGCCAGCTCACCCGGGACAGGTTTGGGCGAGCAGTACTTC.

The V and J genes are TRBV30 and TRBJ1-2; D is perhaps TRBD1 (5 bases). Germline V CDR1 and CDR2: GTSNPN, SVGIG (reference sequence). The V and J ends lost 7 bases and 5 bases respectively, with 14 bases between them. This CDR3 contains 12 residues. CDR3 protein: CASTESLYGYTF. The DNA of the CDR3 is TGTGCCTCGACAGAAAGCTTATATGGCTACACCTTC.

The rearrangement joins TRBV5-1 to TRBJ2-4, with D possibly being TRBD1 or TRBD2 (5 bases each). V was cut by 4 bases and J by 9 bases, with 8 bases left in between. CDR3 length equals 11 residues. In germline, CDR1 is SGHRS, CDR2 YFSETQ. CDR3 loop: CASSPGGIQYF. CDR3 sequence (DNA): TGCGCCAGCAGCCCTGGGGGCATTCAGTACTTC.

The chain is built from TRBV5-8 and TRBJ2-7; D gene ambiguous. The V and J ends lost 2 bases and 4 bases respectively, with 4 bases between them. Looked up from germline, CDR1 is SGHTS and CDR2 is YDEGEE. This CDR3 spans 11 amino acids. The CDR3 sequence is CASSLRYEQYF. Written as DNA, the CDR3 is TGTGCCAGCAGCTTAAGATACGAGCAGTACTTC.

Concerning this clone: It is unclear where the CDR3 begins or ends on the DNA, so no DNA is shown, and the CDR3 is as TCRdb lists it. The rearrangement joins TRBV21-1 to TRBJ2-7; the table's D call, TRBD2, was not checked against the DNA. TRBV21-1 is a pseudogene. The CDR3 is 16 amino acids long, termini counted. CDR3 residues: CASSKVGGGNRDEQYF.

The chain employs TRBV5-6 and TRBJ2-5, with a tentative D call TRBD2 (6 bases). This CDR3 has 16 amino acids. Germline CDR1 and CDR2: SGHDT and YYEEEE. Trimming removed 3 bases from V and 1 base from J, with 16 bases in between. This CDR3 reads CASSSRRGAFQETQYF. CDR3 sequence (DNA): TGTGCCAGCAGCTCGCGGCGGGGCGCATTCCAAGAGACCCAGTACTTC.

The DNA for the CDR3 is TGTGCCAGTAGTATCCTAGGGACACACACCACAGATACGCAGTATTTT. This encodes CASSILGTHTTDTQYF. The V gene is TRBV19, the J gene TRBJ2-3, with D possibly matching TRBD1 (6 bases). V was trimmed by 3 bases and J by 2 bases, leaving 15 bases between them. Germline assignment: CDR1 LNHDA and CDR2 SQIVND (reference sequence). This CDR3 contains 16 residues.

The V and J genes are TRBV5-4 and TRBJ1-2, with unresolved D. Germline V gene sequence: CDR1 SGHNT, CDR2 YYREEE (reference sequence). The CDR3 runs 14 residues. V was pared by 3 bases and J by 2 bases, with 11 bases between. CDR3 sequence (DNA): TGTGCCAGCAGCTCGAAGACGGACAACTATGGCTACACCTTC. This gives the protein CASSSKTDNYGYTF. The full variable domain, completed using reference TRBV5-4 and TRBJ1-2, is ETGVTQSPTHLIKTRGQQVTLRCSSQSGHNTVSWYQQALGQGPQFIFQYYREEENGRGNFPPRFSGLQFPNYSSELNVNALELDDSALYLCASSSKTDNYGYTFGSGTRLTVV.

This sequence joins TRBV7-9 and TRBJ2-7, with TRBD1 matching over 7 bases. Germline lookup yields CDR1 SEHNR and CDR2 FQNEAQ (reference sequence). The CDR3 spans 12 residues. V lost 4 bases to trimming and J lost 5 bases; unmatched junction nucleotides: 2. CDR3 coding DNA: TGTGCCAGCAGCTGGGGGACAGACGAGCAGTACTTC. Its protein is CASSWGTDEQYF.

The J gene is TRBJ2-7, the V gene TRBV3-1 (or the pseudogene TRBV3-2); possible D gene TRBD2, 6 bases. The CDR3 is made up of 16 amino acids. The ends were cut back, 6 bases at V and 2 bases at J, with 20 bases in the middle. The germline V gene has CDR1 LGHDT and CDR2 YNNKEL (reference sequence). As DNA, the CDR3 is TGTGCCAGCAGAAGCGGGTACGGCAGGGAACCCTACGAGCAGTACTTC. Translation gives CASRSGYGREPYEQYF.